The present T cell receptor beta chain was sequenced within a study of beta chain features in type 1 diabetes (dated by TCRdb to 2016 to 2019). With regard to the full study: Mean age, gender distribution, total cell number and subset yield were not different between patients and healthy donors. In the study, TCRB repertoires of sorted circulating CD4+ T cell subsets from recently diagnosed type 1 diabetes patients were compared with those of matched healthy donors. A total of roughly 100,000,000 sorted cells were examined across all samples, and the number of cells per subset was strongly correlated with RNA yield. Naive and central memory subsets were obtained from all 30 or so donors, but regulatory and stem cell-like memory subsets were isolated from only 8 patients and roughly 8 healthy donors.

From each donor, a single peripheral blood sample of roughly 0.11 L on average was drawn into heparinised tubes. A BD FACSAria II and a panel including CD45RO, CCR7, CD25, CD127, CD95 and CD27 were used to sort naive, central memory, regulatory and stem cell-like memory CD4+ T cells. All sorted populations exceeded 95% purity. PBMCs were separated immediately by Lymphoprep density gradient centrifugation and were stained directly, without being cultured. To minimize batch effects, samples were stained and sorted in pairs, one healthy donor with one patient per experiment. Note on this clone: Its specific antigen is unknown. No much larger clone exists at a distance of one base, and base qualities are not known.

The entire amount of isolated RNA was reverse transcribed using the High Capacity cDNA Reverse Transcription Kit, so the sequenced TCRB transcripts were expressed ones. Deep immunoSEQ sequencing was performed on naive, central memory and regulatory T cell samples, with an average of about 3.57 million total reads per sample. Sorted cells were lysed in RLT buffer and RNA was extracted with DNase-treated RNeasy Micro or Mini kits, depending on cell number. To prevent cross-contamination, each cell subset was processed individually, whereas patient and healthy donor samples were processed jointly. The immunoSEQ multiplex PCR was used to amplify TCRB sequences from cDNA, yielding 87-bp fragments that span the CDR3 region. Sequencing of the amplicons was performed on the Illumina HiSeq platform. The original pipeline was this. Synthetic template baselines were used to correct PCR bias computationally, reads within Hamming distance 2 were collapsed together, and singletons that could not be merged were discarded. Reads were aligned against IMGT to assign V, D and J genes, CDR3 length and insertions or deletions at six rearrangement sites. Within each subset, clonotype counts were normalized to sorted cell number, after which true diversity and Gini coefficients were computed with the tcR R package. Repertoire sharing was quantified using the overlap coefficient calculated on TCRB nucleotide sequences. Out-of-frame TCRB sequences from naive cells were analyzed as a proxy for the pre-selection repertoire. TCRdb's version of the immuneACCESS table is confined to in-frame rearrangements and falls short of the full clone set. An unresolved V gene accounts for under half of the shortfall where checked; the remainder is of unknown origin. V and J calls and clone size are given by that table; D and trimming were obtained from the DNA. The sample has nearly 250,000 clones on record, under 70% of them singletons. The top ten hold approximately 0.05% of the sample.

There are 15 amino acids in the CDR3, from cysteine to phenylalanine inclusive. Kept here is only the CDR3 DNA, which spans 45 bases and is read in frame from base 1. For CDR1 and CDR2, the germline V gene lists MGHRA and YSYEKL. V is pared back by 4 bases and J by 4 bases, with 14 bases lying between the germline termini. General study outcomes and caveats: Naive, central memory and regulatory TCRB repertoires appeared to be more similar among patients than among healthy donors. Because the HLA sub-analyses included only small numbers of individuals, any influence of HLA type on TCRB rearrangement was left unresolved. At VDJ recombination sites, type 1 diabetes patients had fewer insertions and more deleted nucleotides, which implies abnormalities in thymic rearrangement. In all four CD4+ subsets, TCRB CDR3 length was moderately but significantly shorter in type 1 diabetes patients. Because cDNA rather than genomic DNA was sequenced, highly expressing activated cells could have been over-represented, although no difference in activation and CD3 levels was found between groups. PCR might favor shorter templates, but patient and control samples were amplified and corrected together, so any skew would affect both groups equally.

Sequencing was done on a sample of naive CD4+ T cells from blood. The cell subset or site label, read with the paper, signifies: true naive CD4+ T cells. The chain joins TRBV4-1 to TRBJ1-5, with the D gene not confidently named. The receptor's source is a man aged 25 to 40 in good health. The DNA is TGCGCCAGCAGCCCAACCCTTGAAGGGAATCAGCCCCAGCATTTT. Translated, this gives CASSPTLEGNQPQHF.